One TCR beta chain is described in this entry. The antigen is unknown. Just one base apart from a much larger clone, this may be a read error. cDNA libraries of TCR beta carried unique molecular identifiers. Out of about 0.9 to 10 million T cells, about 500,000 cDNA molecules were generated. TCRdb re-derived calls from the PCR reads in MiXCR, one entry per CDR3 protein. The table has about 210,000 distinct CDR3 sequences, roughly 28% seen once; the top ten hold roughly 3.4%. The data were taken from a study of post-analysis software for immune sequencing data. Study-wide background: Multiple sclerosis in the patients followed relapsing-remitting, secondary progressive and progressive-relapsing courses.

Overall study results and limits: The five TRBV segments detected at higher frequency in patients than in controls included TRBV5-6, TRBV5-1 and TRBV20-1. When compared against controls, multiple sclerosis patients showed significantly lower normalized Chao1 diversity.

Germline V CDR1 and CDR2: SQVTM, ANQGSEA. The CDR3 is 13 residues long. Deletions cut 7 bases from V and 4 bases from J, with 16 bases between. The genes are TRBV29-1 and TRBJ1-2; tentatively, D is TRBD1 (5 bases). The receptor was isolated from a girl aged 2-17 years with multiple sclerosis. The specimen was blood. The DNA of the CDR3 is TGCAGCGCCACGAAACGGGGACCCTATGGCTACACCTTC. It yields the protein CSATKRGPYGYTF.